This T cell receptor (beta chain) was sequenced in a study of shared clonotypes between healthy human individuals. The table lists this clone with a count of one. The sample holds other DNA sequences that translate to the same CDR3. Trimming left V 5 bases short and J 4 bases short, with 8 bases between. There are 11 residues in the CDR3. Germline values: CDR1 DFQATT, CDR2 SNEGSKA (reference sequence). The table came from immunoSEQ multiplex PCR; TCRdb's copy has only in-frame clones and leaves some out. In the table there are some 1,400,000 clones, approximately 97% of which are singletons. Sequences were obtained from naive CD4+ T cells sorted from blood. Subset denoted: CD45RA+ positively selected. The TCR was taken from a man under 40 in good health. The chain combines TRBV20-1 with TRBJ2-5; D not resolved. CDR3 sequence (DNA): TGCAGTGCTCGTAAGGGAGAGACCCAGTACTTC. Residues: CSARKGETQYF.